These T cell receptor beta chains were read from a single sample in a study of CD4 and CD8 cells across lung adenocarcinoma regions. MiXCR was run by TCRdb on the PCR reads, yielding one entry per CDR3 protein. This sample has 10,000 or so distinct CDR3 sequences; approximately 46% occur once, and the top ten carry around half. Material: CD8+ T cells from the margin of a lung tumor. The receptors stem from a female donor with lung adenocarcinoma. The CD4 and CD8 labels of this study may be unreliable. The CDR3 runs from the conserved cysteine through the conserved F or W. Each record gives: V gene, J gene, clone size, D gene, CDR3 protein, CDR3 DNA. A D gene is named only where the DNA matches it firmly. Clone size is not always given. Where it is, it says once, few, many or a class for expanded clones.

TRBV12-3/TRBV12-4	TRBJ2-5	.	.	CASSLGGYNEQLF	TGTGCCAGCAGTTTAGGGGGTTACAATGAGCAGCTCTTC
TRBV27	TRBJ2-2	few	TRBD1	CAARTGNVPGELFF	TGTGCCGCGCGGACAGGGAATGTTCCCGGGGAGCTGTTTTTT
TRBV27	TRBJ2-1	few	.	CASTLRPVVRAFPYEQFF	TGTGCCAGCACCCTTCGTCCCGTTGTGAGGGCCTTCCCCTACGAGCAGTTCTTC
TRBV7-2	TRBJ2-7	.	TRBD2	CASSFMGGLDADTQYF	TGTGCCAGCAGCTTCATGGGGGGACTAGACGCAGATACGCAGTACTTC
TRBV10-1	TRBJ1-1	.	.	CASSEGLGGGTEAFF	TGCGCCAGCAGTGAGGGGCTTGGGGGTGGCACTGAAGCTTTCTTT
TRBV6-1	TRBJ1-4	many	.	CASSKALTATNEKLFF	TGTGCCAGCAGTAAAGCCCTAACGGCAACTAATGAAAAACTGTTTTTT
TRBV2	TRBJ2-3	.	TRBD2	CASSEGLGGVPVDTQYF	TGTGCCAGCAGTGAAGGGTTGGGAGGGGTCCCGGTCGATACGCAGTATTTC
TRBV6-1	TRBJ2-1	.	TRBD2	CASSRLAGGYNEQFF	TGTGCCAGCAGCCGTCTAGCGGGAGGATACAATGAGCAGTTCTTC
TRBV27	TRBJ2-1	medium-sized	TRBD2	CASSSHEAGRVNEQFF	TGTGCCAGCAGTTCCCACGAAGCGGGGAGAGTAAATGAGCAGTTCTTC
TRBV6-5	TRBJ2-3	few	.	CASSTGRQSTDTQYF	TGTGCCAGCAGTACGGGGCGACAGAGCACAGATACGCAGTATTTT
TRBV27	TRBJ2-3	.	TRBD2	CAGSGGGDQGTQYF	TGTGCGGGCAGTGGGGGGGGGGACCAAGGTACGCAGTATTTC
TRBV7-2	TRBJ2-7	many	.	CASSLGNPGEEQYF	TGTGCCAGCAGCTTAGGAAACCCAGGAGAAGAGCAGTACTTC
TRBV27	TRBJ2-3	.	.	CASSLKGNGGTETQYF	TGTGCCAGCAGTTTAAAGGGAAACGGGGGCACAGAGACGCAGTATTTT
TRBV11-2	TRBJ2-7	once	TRBD1	CASSLGTGQGGYEQYF	TGTGCCAGCAGCTTAGGGACAGGACAGGGGGGATACGAGCAGTACTTC
TRBV27	TRBJ2-2	medium-sized	.	CASSLLHTGPNTGELFF	TGTGCCAGCAGTTTGTTACACACGGGACCTAACACCGGGGAGCTGTTTTTT
TRBV6-1	TRBJ2-4	.	.	CARGGGGGTQETQYF	TGTGCCAGGGGTGGTGGGGGCGGTACCCAAGAGACTCAGTACTTC
TRBV6-1	TRBJ1-4	medium-sized	.	CASRKGPAGKADNEKLFF	TGTGCCAGCAGAAAAGGTCCGGCAGGGAAAGCGGATAATGAAAAACTGTTTTTT
TRBV7-6	TRBJ2-1	.	TRBD2	CASSWGGRHNEQFF	TGTGCCAGCAGCTGGGGCGGGAGGCACAATGAGCAGTTCTTC
TRBV3-1	TRBJ2-1	few	TRBD1	CASSLGQGITEQFF	TGTGCCAGCAGCCTGGGACAGGGTATAACTGAGCAGTTCTTC
TRBV7-2	TRBJ2-5	few	.	CASSRGHQETQYF	TGTGCCAGCAGCAGAGGACACCAAGAGACCCAGTACTTC
TRBV4-1	TRBJ2-1	.	TRBD2	CASSQGTSGPGVQFF	TGCGCCAGCAGCCAAGGGACTAGCGGCCCTGGGGTGCAGTTCTTC
TRBV6-1	TRBJ1-1	.	.	CASSLVGGNTEAFF	TGTGCCAGCAGCCTTGTAGGCGGGAACACTGAAGCTTTCTTT
TRBV10-3	TRBJ1-2	few	TRBD1	CAIRTGGGPNYGYTF	TGTGCCATCAGGACAGGGGGCGGACCTAACTATGGCTACACCTTC
TRBV5-1	TRBJ2-5	.	.	CASSFSPDGETQYF	TGCGCCAGCAGCTTTTCCCCCGACGGAGAGACCCAGTACTTC
TRBV10-3	TRBJ2-5	few	TRBD2	CAISGNTGTSGLQETQYF	TGTGCCATCAGTGGGAACACCGGGACTAGCGGCCTTCAAGAGACCCAGTACTTC
TRBV12-3/TRBV12-4	TRBJ2-2	.	.	CALGSPTEATETLFF	TGTGCCCTGGGGTCCCCCACTGAGGCCACAGAGACGCTGTTTTTT
TRBV10-3	TRBJ2-4	.	.	CAISGLWAKDIQYF	TGTGCCATCTCTGGGCTGTGGGCCAAAGATATTCAGTACTTC
TRBV6-1	TRBJ2-5	.	.	CASSPFPTADQYF	TGTGCCAGCAGCCCCTTTCCTACTGCGGACCAGTACTTC
TRBV27	TRBJ2-3	.	.	CASRGERAKNMQYF	TGTGCCAGCAGGGGCGAAAGAGCCAAAAACATGCAGTATTTT
TRBV5-1	TRBJ2-1	few	.	CASSLGASLEQFF	TGCGCCAGCAGCTTGGGGGCTAGTCTTGAGCAGTTCTTC
TRBV27	TRBJ2-3	once	.	CASSCVEDIQYF	TGTGCCAGCAGTTGTGTCGAAGACATTCAGTATTTC
TRBV7-6	TRBJ2-7	medium-sized	.	CASSLVGVGSLPYEQYF	TGTGCCAGCAGCTTAGTAGGTGTAGGCAGTCTCCCCTACGAGCAGTACTTC
TRBV6-2/TRBV6-3	TRBJ2-5	.	.	CASREGPQRAGQETQYF	TGTGCCAGCAGAGAGGGACCGCAGCGGGCGGGGCAAGAGACCCAGTACTTC
TRBV6-1	TRBJ1-3	.	TRBD1	CASRSGTGVGNTIYF	TGTGCCAGCAGGTCCGGGACAGGGGTCGGAAACACCATATATTTT
TRBV10-2	TRBJ2-5	few	TRBD1	CASSLQGARETQYF	TGCGCCAGCAGTCTACAGGGGGCGAGAGAGACCCAGTACTTC
TRBV6-6	TRBJ2-1	medium-sized	.	CASRDLLITYNEQFF	TGTGCCAGCCGAGACCTCCTTATTACCTACAATGAGCAGTTCTTC
TRBV7-9	TRBJ2-3	many	.	CASSSSLGADTQYF	TGTGCCAGCAGCTCCAGTTTAGGGGCAGATACGCAGTATTTT
TRBV12-3/TRBV12-4	TRBJ2-1	.	.	CASSLTGIEQFF	TGTGCCAGCAGTTTAACAGGGATTGAGCAGTTCTTC
TRBV4-2	TRBJ1-1	.	.	CASSQAGQDTEAFF	TGTGCCAGCAGCCAAGCAGGGCAGGACACTGAAGCTTTCTTT
TRBV27	TRBJ2-5	many	TRBD1	CASSSTTIPGQGQETQYF	TGTGCCAGCAGTTCAACTACGATACCGGGACAGGGGCAAGAGACCCAGTACTTC
TRBV27	TRBJ1-6	medium-sized	.	CASSPGVVGNSPLHF	TGTGCCAGCAGTCCTGGCGTCGTGGGGAATTCACCCCTCCACTTT
TRBV10-1	TRBJ2-1	.	.	CASSGPGGDGEQFF	TGCGCCAGCAGTGGGCCTGGGGGAGATGGTGAGCAGTTCTTC